A selection of T cell receptor beta chains follows, all from one sample in a study of regulatory T cells in long-lasting Graves disease. MiXCR was run by TCRdb on the multiplex PCR reads, yielding one entry per CDR3 protein. The sample holds 400,000 to 500,000 distinct CDR3 sequences, about 15% seen once. The same data also contributed to another study, on T cells in Graves' hyperthyroidism and ophthalmopathy.

Sequenced here: peripheral blood mononuclear cells (PBMCs), sampled at new diagnosis, from a patient treated with antithyroid drugs. These receptors were obtained from a middle-aged woman with Graves disease. CDR3s include the opening cysteine and the closing phenylalanine or tryptophan. A D gene is named only where the DNA matches it firmly. Rows give clone size only sometimes, using once, few, many, or a class for an expanded clone.

j_gene,abundance,v_gene,d_gene,CDR3aa
TRBJ2-1,.,TRBV7-9,.,CASSLGWGDPAAEQFF
TRBJ1-1,many,TRBV6-5,.,CASSYLGTRNTEAFF
TRBJ1-2,many,TRBV20-1,TRBD1,CSAGGTALNYGYTF
TRBJ1-6,many,TRBV6-1,.,CASTKGGNPRYDNSPLHF
TRBJ2-7,many,TRBV6-1,TRBD2,CASNNGGRGYEQYF
TRBJ2-1,.,TRBV20-1,TRBD2,CSARLAGVRYNEQFF
TRBJ2-3,few,TRBV3-1,TRBD2,CASSQDRTSGSTDTQYF
TRBJ2-3,many,TRBV15,.,CATSRGQPSGTDTQYF
TRBJ2-5,.,TRBV12-3/TRBV12-4,.,CASSSGLPVETQYF
TRBJ1-1,.,TRBV7-2,.,CASSPTPGRLNTEAFF
TRBJ1-1,many,TRBV18,.,CASSPPAGMDTEAFF
TRBJ2-1,many,TRBV3-1,TRBD2,CASSPVAGGIGNEQFF
TRBJ2-1,many,TRBV10-3,TRBD2,CATQGLAGESSYNEQFF
TRBJ1-6,many,TRBV6-1,.,CASSPLEGSSPLHF
TRBJ1-2,few,TRBV5-5,.,CASSPEVGGGYTF
TRBJ2-1,few,TRBV25-1,.,CASSEAGQYNEQFF
TRBJ1-2,.,TRBV12-3/TRBV12-4,.,CASSLGLSYGYTF
TRBJ2-2,.,TRBV7-6,.,CASSLARSGELFF
TRBJ1-5,few,TRBV7-2,.,CASSQDSSSNQPQHF
TRBJ2-2,.,TRBV25-1,.,CASSEFGDAGELFF
TRBJ2-1,many,TRBV30,TRBD2,CAWSTSARPYNEQFF
TRBJ2-3,few,TRBV30,.,CAWSSSRIADTQYF
TRBJ1-2,.,TRBV30,.,CAWTTGSYGYTF
TRBJ1-3,many,TRBV11-2,TRBD1,CASSPGQDFSGNTIYF
TRBJ2-7,many,TRBV3-1,.,CASSLGGTYEQYF
TRBJ2-5,few,TRBV10-2,TRBD2,CASSELAALETQYF
TRBJ2-7,.,TRBV4-1,.,CASSQEWQDEQYF
TRBJ1-4,many,TRBV7-9,TRBD1,CASSLGQGAGEKLFF
TRBJ1-5,few,TRBV7-2,TRBD1,CASSLVAGGEPQHF
TRBJ2-7,few,TRBV20-1,TRBD2,CSARRTSQDSYEQYF
TRBJ1-1,.,TRBV29-1,TRBD1,CSVIGTGFTEAFF
TRBJ2-3,many,TRBV5-1,TRBD2,CASSFHGTSGRATDTQYF
TRBJ1-4,many,TRBV29-1,.,CSVLVTTNEKLFF
TRBJ2-5,many,TRBV19,.,CASTEGVNQETQYF
TRBJ2-5,many,TRBV18,TRBD1,CASSRGTGRETQYF
TRBJ2-7,.,TRBV4-1,.,CASSQGVAGTYEQYF
TRBJ2-5,.,TRBV9,TRBD1,CASSEQGFQETQYF
TRBJ1-2,few,TRBV29-1,.,CSVGTGLYGYTF
TRBJ1-1,.,TRBV12-3/TRBV12-4,.,CASSLNGRGTEAFF
TRBJ1-4,many,TRBV5-6,.,CASSLPTVEKLFF
TRBJ1-1,many,TRBV11-2,TRBD1,CASSIGTGDTEAFF
TRBJ2-3,few,TRBV7-2,TRBD2,CASSPRTSGRGCTDTQYF
TRBJ2-2,.,TRBV28,TRBD2,CASFGAGWTGELFF
TRBJ1-3,few,TRBV14,.,CASSQDGWAEPSGNTIYF
TRBJ2-2,few,TRBV27,.,CASHSYATETGELLF
TRBJ2-5,few,TRBV2,TRBD1,CASSGDRALETQYF
TRBJ2-1,many,TRBV28,.,CASSDTRPLYNEQFF
TRBJ1-4,many,TRBV9,.,CASSVGARGNEKLFF
TRBJ2-1,many,TRBV27,.,CASSIRGGTVGGNEQFF
TRBJ2-3,many,TRBV5-6,.,CASSPGNLDTQYF
TRBJ2-2,many,TRBV6-1,.,CARVLGRGTNTGELFF